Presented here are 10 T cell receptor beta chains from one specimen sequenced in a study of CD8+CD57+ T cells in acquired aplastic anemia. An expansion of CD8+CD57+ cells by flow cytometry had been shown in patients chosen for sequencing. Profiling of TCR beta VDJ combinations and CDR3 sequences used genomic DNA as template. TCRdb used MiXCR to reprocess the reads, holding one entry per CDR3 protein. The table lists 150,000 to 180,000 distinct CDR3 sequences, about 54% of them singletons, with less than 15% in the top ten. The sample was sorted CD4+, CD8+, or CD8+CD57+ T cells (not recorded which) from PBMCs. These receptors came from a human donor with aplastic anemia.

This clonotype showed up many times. The CDR3 DNA reads as TGCGCCAGCAGTGCGGCGGGCAGGACCCGGTCGGAAGCTTTCTTT. Its protein is CASSAAGRTRSEAFF. This chain connects TRBV10-1 to TRBJ1-1; D call uncertain. V lost 4 bases to trimming and J lost 8 bases, with 20 bases between them. The CDR3 covers 15 residues. The V gene's germline CDR1 is WNHNN and CDR2 SYGVQD (reference sequence).

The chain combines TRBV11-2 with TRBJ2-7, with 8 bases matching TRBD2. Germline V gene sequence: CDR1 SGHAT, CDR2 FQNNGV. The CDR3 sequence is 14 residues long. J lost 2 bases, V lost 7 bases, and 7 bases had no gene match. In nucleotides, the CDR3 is TGTGCCAGCACCCCCGGGGGGGGAACCTACGAGCAGTACTTC. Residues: CASTPGGGTYEQYF.

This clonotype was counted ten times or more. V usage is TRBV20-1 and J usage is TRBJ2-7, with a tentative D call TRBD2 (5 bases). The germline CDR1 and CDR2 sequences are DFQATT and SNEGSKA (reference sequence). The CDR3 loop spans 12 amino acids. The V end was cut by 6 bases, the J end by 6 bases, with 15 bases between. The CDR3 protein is CSARVTEVEQYV. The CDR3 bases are TGCAGTGCCCGAGTCACGGAGGTCGAGCAGTACGTC.

Here the CDR3 reads CATSDPGTGDGYTF. CDR3 coding DNA: TGTGCCACCAGTGACCCGGGGACAGGGGATGGCTACACCTTC. The chain carries TRBV24-1 and TRBJ1-2; 10 bases line up with TRBD1. The CDR3 is made up of 14 amino acids. The junction had 4 bases not matched to a gene; V was cut back by 4 bases and J by 6 bases. Germline V gives CDR1 KGHDR, CDR2 SFDVKD.

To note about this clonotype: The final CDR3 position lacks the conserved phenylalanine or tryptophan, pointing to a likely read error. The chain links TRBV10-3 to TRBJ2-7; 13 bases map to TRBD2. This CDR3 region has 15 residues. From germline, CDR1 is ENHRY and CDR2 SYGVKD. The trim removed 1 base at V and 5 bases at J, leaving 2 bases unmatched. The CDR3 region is CAISEYGLAGDEQYL. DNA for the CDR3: TGTGCCATCAGTGAGTACGGACTAGCGGGAGACGAGCAGTACCTC.

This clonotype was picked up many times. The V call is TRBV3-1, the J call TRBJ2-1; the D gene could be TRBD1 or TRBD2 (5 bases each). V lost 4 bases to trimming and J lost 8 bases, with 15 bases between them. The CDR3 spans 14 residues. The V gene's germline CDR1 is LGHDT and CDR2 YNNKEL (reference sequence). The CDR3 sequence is CASSRDHSLDEQFF. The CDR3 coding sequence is TGTGCCAGCAGCCGGGACCATTCTCTCGATGAGCAGTTCTTC.

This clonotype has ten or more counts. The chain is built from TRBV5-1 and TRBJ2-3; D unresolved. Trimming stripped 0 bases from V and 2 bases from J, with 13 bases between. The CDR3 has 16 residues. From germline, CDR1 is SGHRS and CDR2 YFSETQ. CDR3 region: CASSLDSTRTTDTQYF. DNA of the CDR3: TGCGCCAGCAGCTTGGACTCGACGAGAACCACAGATACGCAGTATTTT.

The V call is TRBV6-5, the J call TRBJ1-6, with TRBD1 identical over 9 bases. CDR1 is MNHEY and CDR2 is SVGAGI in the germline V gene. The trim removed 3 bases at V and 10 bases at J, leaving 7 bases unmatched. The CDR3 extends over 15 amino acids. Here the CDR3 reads CASSYTGTGLSPLHF. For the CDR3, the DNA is TGTGCCAGCAGTTATACCGGGACAGGGTTGTCACCCCTCCACTTT.

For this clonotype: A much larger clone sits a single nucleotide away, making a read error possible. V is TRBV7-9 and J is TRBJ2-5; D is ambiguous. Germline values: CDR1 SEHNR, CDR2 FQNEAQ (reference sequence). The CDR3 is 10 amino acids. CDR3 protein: CASSLWTQNF. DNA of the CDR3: TGTGCCAGCAGCTTATGGACCCAGAACTTC.

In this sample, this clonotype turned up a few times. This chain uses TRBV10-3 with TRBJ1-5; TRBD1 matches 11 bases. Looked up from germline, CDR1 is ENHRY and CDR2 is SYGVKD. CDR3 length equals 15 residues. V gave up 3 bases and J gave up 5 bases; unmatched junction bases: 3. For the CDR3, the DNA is TGTGCCATCAGTGACGGGACAGGGGGACATCAGCCCCAGCATTTT. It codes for CAISDGTGGHQPQHF.